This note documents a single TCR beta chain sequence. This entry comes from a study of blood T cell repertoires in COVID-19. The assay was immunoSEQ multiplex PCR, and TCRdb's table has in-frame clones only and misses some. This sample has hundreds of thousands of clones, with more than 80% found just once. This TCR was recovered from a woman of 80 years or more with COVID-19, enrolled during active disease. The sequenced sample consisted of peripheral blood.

In DNA, the CDR3 is TGTGCCAGCAGTTTAGGGGGGACAGGGCCCCACGAGCAGTACTTC. Its protein product is CASSLGGTGPHEQYF. The chain carries TRBV28 and TRBJ2-7, with 9 bases that match TRBD1. This CDR3 spans 15 amino acids. The germline CDR1 and CDR2 sequences are MDHEN and SYDVKM. V was pared by 2 bases and J by 5 bases, with 7 bases of the junction left unmatched.